This TCR beta chain was sequenced during a study of T cell repertoires in cytomegalovirus infection. Study-wide context: Evidence of both CMV infection and a matching HLA type came from public TCR beta signatures. Findings and limits, study-wide: Cumulative frequency (of public TCR beta family members) identified carriers of CMV plus the relevant HLA.

TCRdb redid the calling of the reads with MiXCR, one entry per CDR3 protein. The sample has 60,000 to 75,000 distinct CDR3 sequences; about 4% are singletons. This clonotype has a count of ten or more. The antigen is unknown. With 2 bases removed from V and 5 bases from J, the gap between germline ends came to 9 bases. The CDR3 sequence is 12 residues long. Germline CDR1 is DFQATT and CDR2 is SNEGSKA (reference sequence). This chain connects TRBV20-1 to TRBJ2-5; D remains ambiguous. The sequence was collected from a human donor in good health (CMV status not recorded). Some clones in this sample may be carry-over from other donors' samples. Sequencing used PBMCs. CDR3 coding DNA: TGCAGTGCTAGAAAAAGCGCGGAGACCCAGTACTTC. It yields the protein CSARKSAETQYF.